This T cell receptor beta chain was sequenced for a study of CD8 T cells in Susac syndrome. CD8+ and CD4+ blood T cells underwent TCR beta sequencing. Bulk CD8+ and CD4+ cells came from magnetic negative isolation; CD8+ TEMRA by FACS. A quantity of about 0.5 to 1 ug RNA underwent reverse transcription using random hexamers. An immunoSEQ multiplex PCR generated amplified TCR beta CDR3 products spanning 54 Vbeta and 13 Jbeta. TCRdb reprocessed the immunoSEQ multiplex PCR reads via MiXCR and lists one record per CDR3 protein. The profile shows hundreds of thousands of distinct CDR3 sequences, approximately 84% of them singletons. V was trimmed by 3 bases and J by 5 bases, leaving 18 bases between them. Germline V gene sequence: CDR1 MNHEY, CDR2 SVGAGI. This CDR3 has 16 residues.

The V call is TRBV6-5, the J call TRBJ2-3; D is perhaps TRBD1 (5 bases). The sequence was collected from a human donor with multiple sclerosis. Sequenced sample: CD8+ T cells from PBMCs. This chain's CDR3 is CASSYEFGATVDTQYF. The DNA of the CDR3 is TGTGCCAGCAGTTATGAATTTGGGGCGACAGTAGATACGCAGTATTTT.